This T cell receptor beta chain was recorded in a study of shared clonotypes between healthy human individuals. Details on this clone: No antigen is known for it.

The germline CDR1 and CDR2 sequences are SGHRS and YFSETQ. The CDR3 is made up of 17 amino acids. V lost 4 bases, J lost 7 bases, and 15 bases stayed unmatched. Study-level points and caveats: Rarefaction exposed incomplete sorted-subset sequencing despite large depth.

Memory CD4+ cells were the fraction left after CD45RA+ naive selection. This table comes from immunoSEQ multiplex PCR, and its TCRdb copy is limited to in-frame clones, with some not included. This sample has 850,000 to 1,200,000 clones, with about 75% found just once. The clonotype comes from a man younger than 35 in good health. The J gene is TRBJ1-4, the V gene TRBV5-1; TRBD1 agrees at 8 bases. Sequenced input: memory CD4+ T cells sorted from blood. The subset was: CD45RA-negative fraction. CDR3 sequence (DNA): TGCGCCAGCAGCCCCGGGACAGGAGTAGGCAGTGGTGAAAAACTGTTTTTT. As protein: CASSPGTGVGSGEKLFF.